This T cell receptor beta chain was sequenced for a study of technical replicates of blood from a handful of donors (dated by TCRdb to the late 2010s). There are 18 amino acids in the CDR3, from cysteine to phenylalanine inclusive. Solely the CDR3 DNA is kept, with 54 bases framed from the first base. From a lookup of the germline V gene, CDR1 and CDR2 are LGHNA and YSLEER. V loses 0 bases of germline sequence and J loses 1 base, and the interval between the two ends is 18 bases. Note on this clone: Its antigen is not yet known. No much larger clone is present one base from it, and per-base qualities are unavailable.

Library preparation was by the immunoSEQ multiplex PCR assay. TCRdb holds this immuneACCESS table with in-frame rearrangements only. Some clones are missing; in checked studies, unresolved V genes explain under half, and the rest has no known cause. The table for this sample lists 45,000 to 60,000 clones; more than 95% of them were counted only once. The ten top clones hold 0.35% to 0.45% of the sample. Sample: T cells isolated from PBMCs. The chain employs TRBV4-3 and TRBJ1-1; TRBD1 is a weak D gene call, 5 bases matching. The clonotype comes from a human donor in good health. The CDR3 sequence is CASSQDPGGNPTNTEAFF. In nucleotides, the sequence is TGCGCCAGCAGCCAAGATCCGGGGGGGAACCCCACGAACACTGAAGCTTTCTTT.